A selection of T cell receptor beta chains follows, all from one sample in a study of siplizumab effects on memory and regulatory T cells. The table came from immunoSEQ multiplex PCR; TCRdb's copy has only in-frame clones and leaves some out. The sample consists of about 120,000 clones, roughly 95% of them appearing once. The sequenced sample was non-Treg CD4+ T cells sorted from blood. These receptors were taken from a human donor in good health. Each CDR3 is given with its conserved first and last residue. The order of the fields is J gene, clone size, D gene, V gene, CDR3 protein, CDR3 DNA. D genes are given only for firm matches. Clone size is shown for a subset of rows, as once, few, many or a class of expanded clone.

j_call: TRBJ1-5
clone_size: -
d_call: -
v_call: TRBV30
cdr3_aa: CAWSVAWPNQPQHF
cdr3_nt: TGTGCCTGGAGTGTTGCCTGGCCTAATCAGCCCCAGCATTTT

j_call: TRBJ2-1
clone_size: -
d_call: -
v_call: TRBV7-3
cdr3_aa: CASSSTGLDNEQFF
cdr3_nt: TGTGCCAGCAGCTCCACCGGCCTAGACAATGAGCAGTTCTTC

j_call: TRBJ1-6
clone_size: once
d_call: TRBD1
v_call: TRBV6-1
cdr3_aa: CASRAGTGTNSPLHF
cdr3_nt: TGTGCCAGCAGAGCCGGGACAGGGACTAATTCACCCCTCCACTTT

j_call: TRBJ1-3
clone_size: -
d_call: -
v_call: TRBV6-4
cdr3_aa: CASSCSSQASGNTIYF
cdr3_nt: TGTGCCAGCAGTTGCTCTTCCCAAGCCTCTGGAAACACCATATATTTT

j_call: TRBJ1-1
clone_size: -
d_call: -
v_call: TRBV30
cdr3_aa: CAWTPHWGLNTEAFF
cdr3_nt: TGTGCCTGGACCCCTCACTGGGGGCTGAACACTGAAGCTTTCTTT

j_call: TRBJ2-7
clone_size: -
d_call: TRBD1
v_call: TRBV4-3
cdr3_aa: CASSQATGSYEQYF
cdr3_nt: TGCGCCAGCAGCCAAGCGACAGGGTCCTACGAGCAGTACTTC

j_call: TRBJ2-3
clone_size: -
d_call: TRBD2
v_call: TRBV5-4
cdr3_aa: CASSPSGGPTDTQYF
cdr3_nt: TGTGCCAGCAGCCCCTCGGGGGGGCCTACAGATACGCAGTATTTT

j_call: TRBJ1-1
clone_size: -
d_call: -
v_call: TRBV11-3
cdr3_aa: CASSFQENTEAFF
cdr3_nt: TGTGCCAGCAGCTTTCAGGAAAACACTGAAGCTTTCTTT

j_call: TRBJ2-7
clone_size: -
d_call: -
v_call: TRBV20-1
cdr3_aa: CSASRGHEQYF
cdr3_nt: TGCAGTGCTAGCCGGGGGCACGAGCAGTACTTC

j_call: TRBJ1-2
clone_size: -
d_call: -
v_call: TRBV11-2
cdr3_aa: CASSLTGNPEGGYTF
cdr3_nt: TGTGCCAGCAGCTTAACCGGCAACCCCGAGGGTGGCTACACCTTC

j_call: TRBJ2-1
clone_size: -
d_call: -
v_call: TRBV5-1
cdr3_aa: CASSLVGTEQFF
cdr3_nt: TGCGCCAGCAGCTTGGTAGGGACTGAACAGTTCTTC

j_call: TRBJ2-3
clone_size: -
d_call: TRBD2
v_call: TRBV7-9
cdr3_aa: CASSSPSGGASDTQYF
cdr3_nt: TGTGCCAGCAGCTCGCCTAGCGGGGGGGCGTCAGATACGCAGTATTTT

j_call: TRBJ1-3
clone_size: -
d_call: -
v_call: TRBV5-1
cdr3_aa: CASSLSAGGGNTIYF
cdr3_nt: TGCGCCAGCAGCTTGTCCGCGGGGGGTGGAAACACCATATATTTT

j_call: TRBJ1-2
clone_size: -
d_call: TRBD1
v_call: TRBV4-1
cdr3_aa: CASRPGQGNYGYTF
cdr3_nt: TGCGCCAGCAGGCCCGGACAGGGGAACTATGGCTACACCTTC

j_call: TRBJ2-3
clone_size: -
d_call: TRBD2
v_call: TRBV5-1
cdr3_aa: CASSPLAGTDTQYF
cdr3_nt: TGCGCCAGCAGCCCTCTAGCGGGCACAGATACGCAGTATTTT

j_call: TRBJ2-3
clone_size: -
d_call: -
v_call: TRBV7-9
cdr3_aa: CASSSKRGAGDTQYF
cdr3_nt: TGTGCCAGCAGCTCAAAACGGGGGGCAGGGGATACGCAGTATTTT

j_call: TRBJ2-6
clone_size: once
d_call: -
v_call: TRBV5-1
cdr3_aa: CASSLVAGANVLTF
cdr3_nt: TGCGCCAGCAGCTTGGTTGCTGGGGCCAACGTCCTGACTTTC

j_call: TRBJ1-3
clone_size: -
d_call: -
v_call: TRBV18
cdr3_aa: CASSLTLVGSGNTIYF
cdr3_nt: TGTGCCAGCTCACTCACACTGGTAGGCTCTGGAAACACCATATATTTT

j_call: TRBJ2-1
clone_size: -
d_call: TRBD2
v_call: TRBV27
cdr3_aa: CASSLGYRPGSGGPLYYNEQFF
cdr3_nt: TGTGCCAGCAGTTTAGGGTACAGGCCGGGTAGCGGGGGGCCCCTATACTACAATGAGCAGTTCTTC

j_call: TRBJ1-2
clone_size: -
d_call: -
v_call: TRBV5-1
cdr3_aa: CASSPDPGVSSSYGYTF
cdr3_nt: TGCGCCAGCAGCCCAGACCCAGGAGTTTCTAGTAGCTATGGCTACACCTTC

j_call: TRBJ1-5
clone_size: -
d_call: -
v_call: TRBV6-5
cdr3_aa: CASSRGPGQPQHF
cdr3_nt: TGTGCCAGCAGCAGGGGTCCCGGTCAGCCCCAGCATTTT

j_call: TRBJ2-5
clone_size: -
d_call: -
v_call: TRBV5-6
cdr3_aa: CASSLNGETQYF
cdr3_nt: TGTGCCAGCAGCTTGAACGGGGAGACCCAGTACTTC

j_call: TRBJ2-2
clone_size: -
d_call: -
v_call: TRBV7-3
cdr3_aa: CASSSELVTGELFF
cdr3_nt: TGTGCCAGCAGCTCAGAACTAGTCACGGGGGAGCTGTTTTTT

j_call: TRBJ1-1
clone_size: -
d_call: -
v_call: TRBV5-1
cdr3_aa: CASRREMNTEAFF
cdr3_nt: TGCGCCAGCCGCAGGGAAATGAACACTGAAGCTTTCTTT

j_call: TRBJ1-1
clone_size: -
d_call: TRBD1
v_call: TRBV18
cdr3_aa: CASSTLGQGNTEAFF
cdr3_nt: TGTGCCAGCTCAACCCTGGGACAGGGGAACACTGAAGCTTTCTTT

j_call: TRBJ1-5
clone_size: -
d_call: -
v_call: TRBV29-1
cdr3_aa: CSVTLGASNQPQHF
cdr3_nt: TGCAGCGTTACGTTGGGGGCCAGCAATCAGCCCCAGCATTTT

j_call: TRBJ2-4
clone_size: -
d_call: TRBD1
v_call: TRBV14
cdr3_aa: CASSRGQGAGENIQYF
cdr3_nt: TGTGCCAGCAGCCGGGGACAGGGGGCCGGGGAAAACATTCAGTACTTC

j_call: TRBJ1-2
clone_size: -
d_call: -
v_call: TRBV9
cdr3_aa: CASSVGGTNYGYTF
cdr3_nt: TGTGCCAGCAGCGTAGGTGGGACTAACTATGGCTACACCTTC

j_call: TRBJ2-3
clone_size: -
d_call: TRBD1
v_call: TRBV5-1
cdr3_aa: CASSFSQGVGDTQYF
cdr3_nt: TGCGCCAGCAGCTTCAGTCAGGGGGTTGGAGATACGCAGTATTTT

j_call: TRBJ1-2
clone_size: -
d_call: -
v_call: TRBV9
cdr3_aa: CASSVQSATPYGYTF
cdr3_nt: TGTGCCAGCAGCGTCCAGTCCGCCACGCCGTATGGCTACACCTTC

j_call: TRBJ1-2
clone_size: -
d_call: -
v_call: TRBV5-1
cdr3_aa: CASSLGASEGRYGYTF
cdr3_nt: TGCGCCAGCAGCTTGGGAGCATCTGAAGGGCGATATGGCTACACCTTC

j_call: TRBJ1-2
clone_size: -
d_call: -
v_call: TRBV6-1
cdr3_aa: CATRYQGPTQYGYTF
cdr3_nt: TGTGCCACCCGATACCAGGGGCCAACTCAATATGGCTACACCTTC

j_call: TRBJ2-3
clone_size: -
d_call: -
v_call: TRBV5-5
cdr3_aa: CASSLARQVPDTQYF
cdr3_nt: TGTGCCAGCAGCTTGGCCCGACAGGTCCCAGATACGCAGTATTTT

j_call: TRBJ2-1
clone_size: -
d_call: TRBD1
v_call: TRBV10-1
cdr3_aa: CASRPGQGANEQFF
cdr3_nt: TGCGCCAGCAGACCGGGACAGGGGGCCAATGAGCAGTTCTTC

j_call: TRBJ2-3
clone_size: -
d_call: -
v_call: TRBV7-2
cdr3_aa: CASSDQSGDADTQYF
cdr3_nt: TGTGCCAGCAGCGACCAGTCAGGGGACGCAGATACGCAGTATTTT

j_call: TRBJ2-7
clone_size: -
d_call: -
v_call: TRBV6-1
cdr3_aa: CASRQAGSPLYEQYF
cdr3_nt: TGTGCCAGCAGACAAGCAGGGTCTCCTTTATACGAGCAGTACTTC

j_call: TRBJ2-5
clone_size: once
d_call: -
v_call: TRBV7-3
cdr3_aa: CASSSSSRETQYF
cdr3_nt: TGTGCCAGCAGCTCCTCGAGTCGGGAGACCCAGTACTTC

j_call: TRBJ1-6
clone_size: -
d_call: TRBD1
v_call: TRBV7-2
cdr3_aa: CASGLTGYNSPLHF
cdr3_nt: TGTGCCAGCGGACTGACAGGGTATAATTCACCCCTCCACTTT

j_call: TRBJ1-3
clone_size: -
d_call: TRBD1
v_call: TRBV29-1
cdr3_aa: CSVGGTETGNTIYF
cdr3_nt: TGCAGCGTTGGGGGGACAGAGACTGGAAACACCATATATTTT

j_call: TRBJ1-5
clone_size: -
d_call: -
v_call: TRBV7-2
cdr3_aa: CASSLEATRRPQPQHF
cdr3_nt: TGTGCCAGCAGCTTAGAGGCGACAAGGAGGCCTCAGCCCCAGCATTTT

j_call: TRBJ2-7
clone_size: -
d_call: TRBD1
v_call: TRBV10-3
cdr3_aa: CAISASQGAHEQYF
cdr3_nt: TGTGCCATCAGTGCAAGTCAGGGGGCCCACGAGCAGTACTTC

j_call: TRBJ2-5
clone_size: -
d_call: TRBD2
v_call: TRBV11-3
cdr3_aa: CASSAGTSGQETQYF
cdr3_nt: TGTGCCAGCAGCGCCGGGACTAGCGGCCAAGAGACCCAGTACTTC